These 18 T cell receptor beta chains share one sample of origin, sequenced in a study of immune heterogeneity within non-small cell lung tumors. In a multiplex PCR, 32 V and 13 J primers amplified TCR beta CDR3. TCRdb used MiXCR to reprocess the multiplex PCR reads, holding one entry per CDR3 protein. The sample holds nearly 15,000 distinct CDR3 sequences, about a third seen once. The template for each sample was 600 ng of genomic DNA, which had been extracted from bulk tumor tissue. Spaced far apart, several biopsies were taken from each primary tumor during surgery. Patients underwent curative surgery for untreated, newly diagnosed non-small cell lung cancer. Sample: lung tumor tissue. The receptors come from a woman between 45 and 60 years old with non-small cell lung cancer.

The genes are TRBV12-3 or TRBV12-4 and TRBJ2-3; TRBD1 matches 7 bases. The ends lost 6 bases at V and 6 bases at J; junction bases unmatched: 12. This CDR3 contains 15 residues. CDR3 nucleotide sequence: TGTGCCAGCAGGGCCCGGACAGGTTCGTCCGATACGCAGTATTTT. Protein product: CASRARTGSSDTQYF.

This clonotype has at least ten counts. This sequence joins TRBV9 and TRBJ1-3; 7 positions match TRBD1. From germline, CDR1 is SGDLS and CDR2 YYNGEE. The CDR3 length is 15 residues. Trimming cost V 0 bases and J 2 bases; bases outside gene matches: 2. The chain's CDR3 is CASSVGTGAGNTIYF. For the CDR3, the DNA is TGTGCCAGCAGCGTAGGAACAGGGGCTGGAAACACCATATATTTT.

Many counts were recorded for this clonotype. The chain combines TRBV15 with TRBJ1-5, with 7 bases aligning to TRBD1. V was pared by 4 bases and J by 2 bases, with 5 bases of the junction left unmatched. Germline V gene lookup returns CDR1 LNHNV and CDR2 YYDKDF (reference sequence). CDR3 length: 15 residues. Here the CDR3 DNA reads TGTGCCACCAGCAAATCTGGACAGGGCAATCAGCCCCAGCATTTT. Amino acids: CATSKSGQGNQPQHF.

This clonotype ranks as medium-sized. The CDR3 DNA follows: TGTGCCAGCAGTTACTCGAATAGTAGTCCGGGTTGGAATCAGCCCCAGCATTTT. Protein product: CASSYSNSSPGWNQPQHF. V is TRBV6-2 or TRBV6-3 and J is TRBJ1-5; D is ambiguous. V gave up 0 bases and J gave up 4 bases, with 19 bases separating them. Germline loops: CDR1 MNHEY, CDR2 SVGEGT. This CDR3 has 18 residues.

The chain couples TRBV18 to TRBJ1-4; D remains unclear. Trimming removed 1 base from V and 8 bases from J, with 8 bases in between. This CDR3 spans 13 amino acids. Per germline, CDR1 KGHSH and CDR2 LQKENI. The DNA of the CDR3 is TGTGCCAGCTCACCACTCGACGACGAAAAACTGTTTTTT. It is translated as CASSPLDDEKLFF.

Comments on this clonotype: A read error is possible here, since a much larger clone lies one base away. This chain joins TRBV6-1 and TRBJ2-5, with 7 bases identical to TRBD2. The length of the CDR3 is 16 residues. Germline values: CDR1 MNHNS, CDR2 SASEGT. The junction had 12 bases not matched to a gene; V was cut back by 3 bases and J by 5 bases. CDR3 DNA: TGTGCCAGCAGTGATTTTTGTGGGGGGGGAAGCGAGACCCAGTACTTC. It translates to CASSDFCGGGSETQYF.

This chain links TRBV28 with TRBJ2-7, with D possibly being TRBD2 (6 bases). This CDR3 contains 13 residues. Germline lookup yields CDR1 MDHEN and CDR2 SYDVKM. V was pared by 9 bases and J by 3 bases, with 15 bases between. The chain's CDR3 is CASYGSPYYEQYF. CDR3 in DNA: TGTGCCAGTTACGGGAGCCCCTACTACGAGCAGTACTTC.

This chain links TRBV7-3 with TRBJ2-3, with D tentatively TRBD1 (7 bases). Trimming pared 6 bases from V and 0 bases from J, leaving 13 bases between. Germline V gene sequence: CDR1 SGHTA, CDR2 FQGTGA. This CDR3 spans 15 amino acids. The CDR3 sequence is CASSDQGGSTDTQYF. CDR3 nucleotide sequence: TGTGCCAGCAGTGACCAGGGGGGTAGCACAGATACGCAGTATTTT. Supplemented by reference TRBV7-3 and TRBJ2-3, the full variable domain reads GAGVSQTPSNKVTEKGKYVELRCDPISGHTALYWYRQSLGQGPEFLIYFQGTGAADDSGLPNDRFFAVRPEGSVSTLKIQRTERGDSAVYLCASSDQGGSTDTQYFGPGTRLTVL.

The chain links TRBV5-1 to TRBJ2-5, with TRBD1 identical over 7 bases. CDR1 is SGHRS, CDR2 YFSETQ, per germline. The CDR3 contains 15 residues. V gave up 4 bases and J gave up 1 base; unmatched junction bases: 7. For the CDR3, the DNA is TGCGCCAGCAGCCCACAGACAGGGATCCAAGAGACCCAGTACTTC. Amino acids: CASSPQTGIQETQYF. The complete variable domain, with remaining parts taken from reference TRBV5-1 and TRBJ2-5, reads KAGVTQTPRYLIKTRGQQVTLSCSPISGHRSVSWYQQTPGQGLQFLFEYFSETQRNKGNFPGRFSGRQFSNSRSEMNVSTLELGDSALYLCASSPQTGIQETQYFGPGTRLLVL.

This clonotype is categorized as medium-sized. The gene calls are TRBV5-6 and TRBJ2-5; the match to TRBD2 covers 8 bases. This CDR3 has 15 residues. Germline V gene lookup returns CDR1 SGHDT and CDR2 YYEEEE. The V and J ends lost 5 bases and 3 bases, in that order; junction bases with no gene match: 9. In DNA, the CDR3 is TGTGCCAGCAGTCCCCGGGTAGCGGGAAAAGAGACCCAGTACTTC. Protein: CASSPRVAGKETQYF. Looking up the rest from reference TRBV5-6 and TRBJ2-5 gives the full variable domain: DAGVTQSPTHLIKTRGQQVTLRCSPKSGHDTVSWYQQALGQGPQFIFQYYEEEERQRGNFPDRFSGHQFPNYSSELNVNALLLGDSALYLCASSPRVAGKETQYFGPGTRLLVL.

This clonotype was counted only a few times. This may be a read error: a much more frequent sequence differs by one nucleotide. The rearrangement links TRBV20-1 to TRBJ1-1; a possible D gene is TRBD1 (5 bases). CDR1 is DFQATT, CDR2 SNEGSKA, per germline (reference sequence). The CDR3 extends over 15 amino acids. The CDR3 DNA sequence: TGCAGTGCTAGGCGGGGACGGCTAATGAAAACTGAAGCTTTCTTT. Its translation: CSARRGRLMKTEAFF.

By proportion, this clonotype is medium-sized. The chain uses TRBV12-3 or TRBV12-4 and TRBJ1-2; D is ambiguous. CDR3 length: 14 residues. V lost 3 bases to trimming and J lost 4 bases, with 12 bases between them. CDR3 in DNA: TGTGCCAGCAGTTTGAGTGTAGGGATCTATGGCTACACCTTC. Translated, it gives CASSLSVGIYGYTF.

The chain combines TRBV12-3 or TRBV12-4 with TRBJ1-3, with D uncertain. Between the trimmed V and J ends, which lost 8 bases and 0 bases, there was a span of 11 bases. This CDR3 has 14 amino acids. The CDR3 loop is CASGPHSSGNTIYF. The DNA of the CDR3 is TGTGCCAGCGGCCCCCACAGCTCTGGAAACACCATATATTTT.

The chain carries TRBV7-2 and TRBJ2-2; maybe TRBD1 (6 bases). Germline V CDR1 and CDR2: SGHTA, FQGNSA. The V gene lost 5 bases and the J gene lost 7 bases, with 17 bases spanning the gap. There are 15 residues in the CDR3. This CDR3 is CASSRGGVAGGELFF. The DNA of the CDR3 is TGTGCCAGCAGCCGAGGGGGAGTCGCCGGCGGGGAGCTGTTTTTT.

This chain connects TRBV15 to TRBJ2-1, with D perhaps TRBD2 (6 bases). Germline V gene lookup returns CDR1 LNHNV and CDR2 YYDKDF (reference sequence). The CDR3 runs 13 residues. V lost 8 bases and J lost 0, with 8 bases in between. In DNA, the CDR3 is TGTGCCACCGGGGGGAACTCCTACAATGAGCAGTTCTTC. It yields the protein CATGGNSYNEQFF.

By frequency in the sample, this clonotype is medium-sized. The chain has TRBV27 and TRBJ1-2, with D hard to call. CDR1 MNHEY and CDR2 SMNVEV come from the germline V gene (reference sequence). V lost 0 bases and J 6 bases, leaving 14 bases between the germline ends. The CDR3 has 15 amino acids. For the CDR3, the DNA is TGTGCCAGCAGTTTATCGCGAGGGATGTTAAATGGCTACACCTTC. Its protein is CASSLSRGMLNGYTF.

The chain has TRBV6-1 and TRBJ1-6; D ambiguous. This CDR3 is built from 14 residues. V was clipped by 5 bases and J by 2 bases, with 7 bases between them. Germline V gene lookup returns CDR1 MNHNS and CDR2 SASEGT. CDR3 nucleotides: TGTGCCAGCAGTAGTGGTCCCTATAATTCACCCCTCCACTTT. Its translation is CASSSGPYNSPLHF.

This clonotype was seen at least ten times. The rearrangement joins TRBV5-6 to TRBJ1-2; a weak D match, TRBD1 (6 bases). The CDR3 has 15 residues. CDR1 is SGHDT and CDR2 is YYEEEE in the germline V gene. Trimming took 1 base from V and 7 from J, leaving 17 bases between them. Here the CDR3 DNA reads TGTGCCAGCAGCTTGTTTTGGGGGCTTAGTGGTGGCTACACCTTC. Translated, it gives CASSLFWGLSGGYTF. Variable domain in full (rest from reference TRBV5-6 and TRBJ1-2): DAGVTQSPTHLIKTRGQQVTLRCSPKSGHDTVSWYQQALGQGPQFIFQYYEEEERQRGNFPDRFSGHQFPNYSSELNVNALLLGDSALYLCASSLFWGLSGGYTFGSGTRLTVV.